This TCR beta chain comes out of a study of cytomegalovirus exposure and HLA in healthy donors. The study, taken as a whole, reports: HLA alleles showed associations with approximately 15,000 TCR beta sequences in a later analysis, at a 0.05 false discovery rate. TCR beta chains associated with HLA were, in a later analysis, more clonally expanded than equally common others.

This clone came up a few times. Its antigen is unknown. The PCR ran on 60 Vbeta and 13 Jbeta primers. This table comes from immunoSEQ multiplex PCR, and its TCRdb copy is limited to in-frame clones, with some not included. The repertoire holds some 180,000 clones, with around four fifths as singletons. J gave up 3 bases and V 2 bases, and 5 bases lay outside the gene matches. There are 14 residues in the CDR3. CDR1 and CDR2 from the germline V gene are SGHNT and YYREEE (reference sequence). Material: PBMCs. The clonotype originates from a man aged 18 to 30 in good health and CMV-seronegative. The rearrangement joins TRBV5-4 to TRBJ2-7; TRBD1 agrees at 7 bases. CDR3 loop: CASSFPGQHYEQYF. As DNA, the CDR3 is TGTGCCAGCAGCTTCCCGGGACAGCACTACGAGCAGTACTTC.